A selection of T cell receptor beta chains follows, all from one sample in a study of T cells in tuberculosis. The protocol was immunoSEQ multiplex PCR, while the TCRdb copy is restricted to in-frame clones and leaves out a portion. This repertoire shows 35,000 to 40,000 clones, around 93% found once; its top ten account for about 12%. Sequencing used PBMCs. The receptor set was obtained from a donor aged 10-30 years with latent tuberculosis or without tuberculosis infection. Some clones in this sample may be carry-over from other donors' samples. The CDR3 runs from the conserved cysteine through the conserved F or W. Each record gives: J gene, V gene, clone size, CDR3 protein. Only part of the rows carry a size: once, few, many, or a class if the clone is expanded.

TRBJ1-2	TRBV11-2	NA	CASNPSGDGYTF
TRBJ1-3	TRBV7-8	NA	CASSLVGRTGNTIYF
TRBJ2-7	TRBV7-2	NA	CASSLGGGEGYEQYF
TRBJ1-1	TRBV6-4	NA	CASSRTGGSFVDTEAFF
TRBJ1-1	TRBV9	NA	CASSDSMNTEAFF
TRBJ2-7	TRBV27	NA	CASSFLGGGVYEQYF
TRBJ1-6	TRBV7-9	NA	CASSSDRISYNSPLHF
TRBJ1-2	TRBV7-9	NA	CASSLRGTGGPQGYTF
TRBJ1-2	TRBV11-2	NA	CASRQGPQGLRGYTF
TRBJ1-6	TRBV27	few	CASGRTDLGAPLHF
TRBJ1-6	TRBV27	NA	CASSLLRQDYNSPLHF
TRBJ2-1	TRBV5-8	NA	CASSRGYNEQFF
TRBJ1-2	TRBV27	NA	CASSLTGEKGYTF
TRBJ1-2	TRBV7-2	NA	CASSSDSYGYTF
TRBJ2-1	TRBV11-2	NA	CASSLGAVYNEQFF
TRBJ1-1	TRBV10-3	NA	CAISVDRGSEAFF
TRBJ2-1	TRBV7-8	NA	CASSLPWGGDYNEQFF
TRBJ1-4	TRBV6-5	once	CASSYSKGGGLFF
TRBJ1-2	TRBV2	NA	CASATGGWGYTF
TRBJ2-7	TRBV27	NA	CASSPLGRQGLYEQYF
TRBJ2-3	TRBV4-3	NA	CASSQGPLNGGTDTQYF
TRBJ1-6	TRBV9	NA	CASSAGGVANSPLHF
TRBJ1-4	TRBV19	NA	CASIAPLNEKLFF
TRBJ1-5	TRBV27	once	CASSLRQGNQPQHF
TRBJ1-3	TRBV6-6	NA	CASSDTTSGNTIYF
TRBJ2-1	TRBV6-1	NA	CASTSGAHEQFF
TRBJ2-7	TRBV7-6	NA	CASSRGAFDEQYF
TRBJ2-1	TRBV13	NA	CASTLGVYNEQFF
TRBJ1-2	TRBV5-4	NA	CASSFPSGIYGYTF
TRBJ2-7	TRBV7-5	NA	CVRSFNRGQYF
TRBJ1-1	TRBV11-3	NA	CASSLTGATEAFF
TRBJ1-2	TRBV7-2	NA	CASSFPGFGGYTF
TRBJ1-1	TRBV7-2	NA	CASSLDGGRTEAFF
TRBJ1-1	TRBV19	NA	CASTRAGANTEAFF
TRBJ1-1	TRBV19	NA	CASIQTGVTEAFF
TRBJ2-7	TRBV5-4	NA	CASSVGTTREQYF
TRBJ2-4	TRBV6-5	NA	CASSHWTGAAKNIQYF
TRBJ1-2	TRBV6-6	NA	CASSYSIPTGAGGYTF
TRBJ1-2	TRBV5-6	NA	CASSLVGQGVYGYTF
TRBJ2-5	TRBV6-1	NA	CASSLWAGGAETQYF